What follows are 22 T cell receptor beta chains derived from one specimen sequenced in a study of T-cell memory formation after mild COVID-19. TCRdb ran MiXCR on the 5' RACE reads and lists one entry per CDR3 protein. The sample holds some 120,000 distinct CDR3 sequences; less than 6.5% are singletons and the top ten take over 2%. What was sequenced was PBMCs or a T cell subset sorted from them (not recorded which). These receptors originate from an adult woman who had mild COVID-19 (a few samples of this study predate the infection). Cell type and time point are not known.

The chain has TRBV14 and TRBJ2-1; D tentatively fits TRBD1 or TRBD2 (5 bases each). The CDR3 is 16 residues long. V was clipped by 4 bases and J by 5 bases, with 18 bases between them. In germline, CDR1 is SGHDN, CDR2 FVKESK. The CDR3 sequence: CASSPVPVGRDNEQFF. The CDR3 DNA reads TGTGCCAGCAGCCCAGTACCGGTGGGGCGGGACAATGAGCAGTTCTTC.

In DNA form, the CDR3 reads TGTGCCAGCAGCAGAATGGGACTAGTTGGGACTGAAGCTTTCTTT. Translated: CASSRMGLVGTEAFF. This sequence joins TRBV5-6 and TRBJ1-1; D possibly corresponds to TRBD1 (5 bases). Germline values: CDR1 SGHDT, CDR2 YYEEEE. This CDR3 has 15 amino acids. Trimming stripped 4 bases from V and 5 bases from J, with 18 bases between.

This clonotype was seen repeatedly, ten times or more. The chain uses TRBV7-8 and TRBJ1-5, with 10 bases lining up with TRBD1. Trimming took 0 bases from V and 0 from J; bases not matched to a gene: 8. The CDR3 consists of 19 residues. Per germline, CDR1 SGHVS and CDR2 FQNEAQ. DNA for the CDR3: TGTGCCAGCAGCTTAGCTTGGACAGGGGGTTCCTTTAGCAATCAGCCCCAGCATTTT. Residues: CASSLAWTGGSFSNQPQHF.

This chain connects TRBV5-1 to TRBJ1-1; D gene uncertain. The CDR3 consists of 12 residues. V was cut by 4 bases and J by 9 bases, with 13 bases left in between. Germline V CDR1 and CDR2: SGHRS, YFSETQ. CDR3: CASSAGSSKAFF. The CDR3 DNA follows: TGCGCCAGCAGCGCCGGGTCCTCAAAAGCTTTCTTT.

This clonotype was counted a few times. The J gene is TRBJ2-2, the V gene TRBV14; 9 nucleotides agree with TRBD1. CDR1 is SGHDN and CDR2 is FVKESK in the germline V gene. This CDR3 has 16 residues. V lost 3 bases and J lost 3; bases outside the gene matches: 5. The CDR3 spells CASSQWTGVDTGELFF. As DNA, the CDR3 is TGTGCCAGCAGCCAGTGGACAGGGGTGGACACCGGGGAGCTGTTTTTT.

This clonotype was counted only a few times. CDR3 protein: CASSGKRGGGRTGELFF. The DNA for the CDR3 is TGTGCCAGCAGCGGAAAGCGGGGGGGCGGACGAACCGGGGAGCTGTTTTTT. The chain combines TRBV7-2 with TRBJ2-2; 10 positions agree with TRBD2. The CDR3 spans 17 residues. The germline gives CDR1 SGHTA, CDR2 FQGNSA. Germline trimming cut 5 bases from V and 5 bases from J; bases unmatched to any gene: 11.

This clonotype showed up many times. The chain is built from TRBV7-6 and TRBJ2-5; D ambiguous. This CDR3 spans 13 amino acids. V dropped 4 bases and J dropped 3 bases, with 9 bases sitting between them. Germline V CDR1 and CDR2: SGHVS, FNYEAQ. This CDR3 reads CASSSSKKETQYF. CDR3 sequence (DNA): TGTGCCAGCAGCTCTTCAAAAAAAGAGACCCAGTACTTC.

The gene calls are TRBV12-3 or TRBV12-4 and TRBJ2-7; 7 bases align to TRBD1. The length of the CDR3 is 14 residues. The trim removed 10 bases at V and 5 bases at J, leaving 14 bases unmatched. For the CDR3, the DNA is TGTGCCACTAAAGCGAGACAGGGCCCCAACGAGCAGTACTTC. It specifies CATKARQGPNEQYF.

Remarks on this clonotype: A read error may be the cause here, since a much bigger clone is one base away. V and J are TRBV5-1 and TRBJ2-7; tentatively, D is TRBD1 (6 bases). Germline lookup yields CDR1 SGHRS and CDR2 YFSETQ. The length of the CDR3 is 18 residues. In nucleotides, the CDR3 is TGCGCCAGGAGCTTTGGTCTGGCCGGGACACAACTGGGATACGAGCAGTACTTC. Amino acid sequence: CARSFGLAGTQLGYEQYF.

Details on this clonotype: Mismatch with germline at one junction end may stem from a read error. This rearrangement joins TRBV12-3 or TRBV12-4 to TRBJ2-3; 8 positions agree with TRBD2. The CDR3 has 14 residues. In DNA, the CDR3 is TGTGCCAGCAGATTAGCGGGGCCCACAGATACGCAGTATTTT. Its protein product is CASRLAGPTDTQYF.

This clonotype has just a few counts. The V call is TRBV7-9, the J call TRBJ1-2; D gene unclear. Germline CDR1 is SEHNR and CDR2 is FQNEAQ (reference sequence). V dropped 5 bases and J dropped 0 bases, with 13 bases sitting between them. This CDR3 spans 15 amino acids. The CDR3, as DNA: TGTGCCAGCAGCATGGACGCCCGAGCTAACTATGGCTACACCTTC. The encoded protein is CASSMDARANYGYTF.

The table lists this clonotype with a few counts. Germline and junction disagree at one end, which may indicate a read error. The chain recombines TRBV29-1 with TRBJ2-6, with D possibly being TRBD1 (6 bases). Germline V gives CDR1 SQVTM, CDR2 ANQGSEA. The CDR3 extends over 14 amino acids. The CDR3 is CSTSTGSAANVLTF. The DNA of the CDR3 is TGCAGCACCTCAACAGGGTCTGCGGCCAACGTCCTGACTTTC.

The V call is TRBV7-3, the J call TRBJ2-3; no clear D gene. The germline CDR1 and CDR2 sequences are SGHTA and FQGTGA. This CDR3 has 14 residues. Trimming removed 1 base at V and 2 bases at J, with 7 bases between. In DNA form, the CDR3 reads TGTGCCAGCAGCTTAAAGGTCCCCACAGATACGCAGTATTTT. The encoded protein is CASSLKVPTDTQYF.

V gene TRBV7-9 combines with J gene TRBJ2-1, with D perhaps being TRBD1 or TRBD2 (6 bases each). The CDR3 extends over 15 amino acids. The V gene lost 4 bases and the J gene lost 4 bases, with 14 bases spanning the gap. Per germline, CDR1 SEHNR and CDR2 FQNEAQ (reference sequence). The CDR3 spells CASSSGDFTYNEQFF. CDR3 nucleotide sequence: TGTGCCAGCAGCTCAGGGGACTTCACATACAATGAGCAGTTCTTC.

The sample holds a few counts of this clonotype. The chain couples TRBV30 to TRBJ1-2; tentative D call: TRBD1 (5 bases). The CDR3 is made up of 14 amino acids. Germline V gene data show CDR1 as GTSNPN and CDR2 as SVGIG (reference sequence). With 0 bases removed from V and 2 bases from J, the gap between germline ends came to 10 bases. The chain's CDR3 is CAWSVAGRNYGYTF. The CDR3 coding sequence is TGTGCCTGGAGTGTGGCAGGGCGAAACTATGGCTACACCTTC.

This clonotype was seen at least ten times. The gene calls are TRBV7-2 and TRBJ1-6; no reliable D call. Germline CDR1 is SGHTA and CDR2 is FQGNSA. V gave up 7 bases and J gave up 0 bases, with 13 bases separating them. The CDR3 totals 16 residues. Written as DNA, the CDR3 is TGTGCCAGCACCCCTATCAGGTTCTCCTATAATTCACCCCTCCACTTT. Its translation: CASTPIRFSYNSPLHF.

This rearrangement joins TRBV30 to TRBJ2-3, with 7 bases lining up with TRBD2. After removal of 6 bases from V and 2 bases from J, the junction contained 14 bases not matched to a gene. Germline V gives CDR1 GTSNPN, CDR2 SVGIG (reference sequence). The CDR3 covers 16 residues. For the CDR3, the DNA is TGTGCCTGCCGGCCGTTGCTAGCGGATTACACAGATACGCAGTATTTT. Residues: CACRPLLADYTDTQYF.

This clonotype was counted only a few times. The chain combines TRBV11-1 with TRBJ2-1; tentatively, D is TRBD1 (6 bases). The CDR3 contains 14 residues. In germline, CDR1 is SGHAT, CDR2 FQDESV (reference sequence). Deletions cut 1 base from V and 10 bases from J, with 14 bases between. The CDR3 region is CASSLDGTFGEQFF. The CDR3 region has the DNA TGTGCCAGCAGCTTAGATGGGACATTCGGGGAGCAGTTCTTC.

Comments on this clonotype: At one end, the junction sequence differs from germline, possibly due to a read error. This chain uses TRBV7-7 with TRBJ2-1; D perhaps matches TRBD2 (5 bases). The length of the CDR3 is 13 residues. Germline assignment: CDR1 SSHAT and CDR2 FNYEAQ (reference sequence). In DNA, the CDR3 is TGTGCTAGCAGCTTAGAGGGCTTAGCAGAGCAGTTCTTC. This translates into CASSLEGLAEQFF.

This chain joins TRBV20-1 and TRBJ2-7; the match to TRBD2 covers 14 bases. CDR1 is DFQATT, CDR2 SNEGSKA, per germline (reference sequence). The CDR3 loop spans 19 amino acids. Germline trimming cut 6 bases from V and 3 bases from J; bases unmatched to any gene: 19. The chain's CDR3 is CSAGRASGTSGRLSYEQYF. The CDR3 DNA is TGCAGTGCCGGACGAGCATCCGGGACTAGCGGGAGATTAAGCTACGAGCAGTACTTC.

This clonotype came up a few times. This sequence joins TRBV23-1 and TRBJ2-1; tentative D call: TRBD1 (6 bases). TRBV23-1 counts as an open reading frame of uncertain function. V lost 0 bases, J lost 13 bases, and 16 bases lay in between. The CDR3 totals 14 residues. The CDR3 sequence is CASSQSLRGGGQFF. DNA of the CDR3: TGCGCCAGCAGTCAATCGTTAAGGGGTGGGGGCCAGTTCTTC.

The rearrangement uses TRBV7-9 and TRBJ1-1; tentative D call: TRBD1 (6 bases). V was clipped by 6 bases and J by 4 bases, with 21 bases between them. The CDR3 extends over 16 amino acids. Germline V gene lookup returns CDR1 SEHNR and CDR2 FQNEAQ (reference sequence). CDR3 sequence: CASRPGAGRRGTEAFF. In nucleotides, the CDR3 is TGTGCCAGCAGGCCAGGGGCAGGGAGACGAGGCACTGAAGCTTTCTTT.